This note documents a single T cell receptor beta chain sequence. Its target is unknown. The study ran its PCR with 60 Vbeta and 13 Jbeta primers. Assay used: immunoSEQ multiplex PCR; TCRdb lists only in-frame clones, some missing. The profile shows about 93,000 clones, over 75% of them singletons. The ends were cut back, 6 bases at V and 3 bases at J, with 17 bases in the middle. Germline values: CDR1 LNHDA, CDR2 SQIVND (reference sequence). The CDR3 is made up of 15 amino acids. The sample comes from a study of cytomegalovirus exposure and HLA in healthy donors. General study points: An analysis that was carried out later associated fewer than 20,000 TCR beta sequences with HLA alleles at 0.05 false discovery rate.

The TCR sequence derives from a man aged 50-59 years in good health and CMV-seronegative. This chain joins TRBV19 and TRBJ2-5, with a weak D call TRBD1 (5 bases). The sample consisted of PBMCs. CDR3 sequence: CASRDRHDSEETQYF. CDR3 nucleotides: TGTGCCAGTAGAGACAGACATGACAGTGAAGAGACCCAGTACTTC.